This T cell receptor beta chain was found in a study of blood T cell repertoires in COVID-19. Whole-study context: The samples span acute and convalescent COVID-19 from the United States, Italy and Spain. In each case, the material was cDNA or gDNA derived from T cells, B-cell-depleted T cells, or PBMCs.

Seattle cases were enrolled at active infection and followed longitudinally. This clone was counted a single time. Original analysis: Researchers report that nucleated cell counts were estimated from reference gene primer amplification. TCRdb's copy holds only in-frame clones and misses some; the assay was immunoSEQ multiplex PCR. V and J calls and clone size are copied from that table; D and trimming were computed from the DNA. The sample holds around 210,000 clones, about 82% seen once. V gave up 6 bases and J gave up 4 bases; unmatched junction bases: 13. Germline CDR1 is MNHEY and CDR2 is SMNVEV (reference sequence). The CDR3 sequence is 16 residues long.

Sequencing was performed on peripheral blood. The chain recombines TRBV27 with TRBJ1-2; 8 nucleotides line up with TRBD1. This sequence originates from a man in his fifties or sixties with COVID-19, enrolled during active disease. CDR3 bases: TGTGCCAGCAGCTCTACCCTCGGACAGGGAATCTATGGCTACACCTTC. This sequence encodes CASSSTLGQGIYGYTF.